This T cell receptor (beta chain) derives from a study of blood T cells in healthy people across ages. Whole-study results and caveats: The recorded TCR beta diversity per million T cells decreased in a roughly linear manner with age. The diversity estimates, figures obtained from one million T cells, were considered underestimates. More naive CD4+ cells and higher diversity were found in long-lived than in aged donors.

About this clonotype: Its antigen is currently unknown.

The use of a sample-barcoded 5' primer and a J-beta primer mix characterized a second PCR of roughly 7 to 11 cycles. TCRdb re-analysed the 5' RACE reads in MiXCR, keeping a single row per CDR3 protein. The table includes some 1.4 million distinct CDR3 sequences, 42% detected once. Around 9.5 milliliters of peripheral blood were drawn from each donor. The germline CDR1 and CDR2 sequences are SGHVS and FNYEAQ. The V end lost 5 bases, the J end lost 3 bases, and 17 bases lay between the germline ends. This CDR3 has 16 residues. The TCR comes from a woman aged 18-29 years in good health. The chain links TRBV7-6 to TRBJ1-5; the D is unclear. Sequencing was performed on blood. As DNA, the CDR3 is TGTGCCAGCAGCCCAGCGGTTGCTGGTGCCAATCAGCCCCAGCATTTT. Protein sequence: CASSPAVAGANQPQHF.